These 22 T cell receptor beta chains were all obtained from the same sample, sequenced in a study of radiation and T cells in renal cell carcinoma. The time point here: blood 2 weeks post-SBRT. Treatment described: 15 Gy SBRT to primary tumor, nephrectomy 4 weeks later. The method was immunoSEQ multiplex PCR; TCRdb's version includes in-frame clones alone and lacks a portion of them. The repertoire holds 150,000 to 190,000 clones, 80% to 90% seen once, with 10% to 15% in the top ten. The sample here was blood, taken from a patient whose treatment included radiotherapy and nephrectomy. The receptors were gathered from a woman between 50 and 59 years old with renal cell carcinoma.

A note on this clone: One junction end disagrees with the germline gene, perhaps due to a read error. J is TRBJ1-2 and V is TRBV4-1, with TRBD1 as a possible D gene (5 bases). Germline V gene data show CDR1 as MGHRA and CDR2 as YSYEKL. The CDR3 consists of 16 residues. The CDR3 DNA follows: TGCGCCAGCAGCCAAGGGCCCGTGGGGGGGAACTCTGGCTACACCTTC. It codes for CASSQGPVGGNSGYTF.

There are a few counts of this clone. The chain carries TRBV29-1 and TRBJ1-1; TRBD1 is a possible D gene (5 bases). The CDR3 contains 14 residues. The V gene lost 7 bases and the J gene lost 3 bases, with 18 bases spanning the gap. The germline gives CDR1 SQVTM, CDR2 ANQGSEA. The CDR3: CSAQVGGRDTEAFF. In DNA, the CDR3 is TGCAGCGCCCAGGTGGGGGGAAGAGACACTGAAGCTTTCTTT.

This clone was seen only a few times. The chain carries TRBV4-1 and TRBJ1-3; D is undetermined. The CDR3 is made up of 17 amino acids. Trimming removed 0 bases from V and 0 bases from J, with 12 bases in between. In germline, CDR1 is MGHRA, CDR2 YSYEKL. The CDR3 nucleotides are TGCGCCAGCAGCCAAGACGGCGGGATTTACTCTGGAAACACCATATATTTT. Amino acids: CASSQDGGIYSGNTIYF.

The chain combines TRBV7-2 with TRBJ1-2; D is uncertain. CDR1 SGHTA and CDR2 FQGNSA come from the germline V gene. The CDR3 contains 16 residues. V lost 1 base and J 0 bases, leaving 12 bases between the germline ends. The CDR3 here is CASSLEAGVTNYGYTF. CDR3 DNA sequence: TGTGCCAGCAGCTTAGAGGCCGGGGTGACTAACTATGGCTACACCTTC.

The chain joins TRBV9 to TRBJ2-7; 9 bases align to TRBD2. The germline V gene encodes CDR1 SGDLS and CDR2 YYNGEE. V trimming: 2 bases; J trimming: 1 base; junction bases outside the gene matches: 1. This CDR3 is 14 amino acids long. DNA of the CDR3: TGTGCCAGCAGCGTTCTAGCGGGGTCCTACGAGCAGTACTTC. Protein sequence: CASSVLAGSYEQYF.

J is TRBJ2-7 and V is TRBV2; the match to TRBD1 covers 7 bases. Germline V gene sequence: CDR1 SNHLY, CDR2 FYNNEI. This CDR3 has 13 amino acids. The V gene end was trimmed by 4 bases and the J gene end by 3 bases; junction bases not matched to a gene: 3. The CDR3 loop reads CASSGTGDYEQYF. CDR3 DNA: TGTGCCAGCAGTGGGACAGGTGACTACGAGCAGTACTTC. The variable domain in full, completed from reference TRBV2 and TRBJ2-7, reads EPEVTQTPSHQVTQMGQEVILRCVPISNHLYFYWYRQILGQKVEFLVSFYNNEISEKSEIFDDQFSVERPDGSNFTLKIRSTKLEDSAMYFCASSGTGDYEQYFGPGTRLTVT.

The gene calls are TRBV9 and TRBJ2-2; 13 bases are a match to TRBD2. After removal of 3 bases from V and 0 bases from J, the junction contained 5 bases not matched to a gene. Germline V gene data show CDR1 as SGDLS and CDR2 as YYNGEE. This CDR3 is built from 18 residues. The chain's CDR3 is CASSAGLAGAANTGELFF. The CDR3 DNA reads as TGTGCCAGCAGCGCAGGACTAGCGGGGGCCGCGAACACCGGGGAGCTGTTTTTT.

The gene calls are TRBV7-2 and TRBJ1-4, with TRBD1 matching over 8 bases. The CDR3 is 15 amino acids. Germline CDR1 SGHTA, CDR2 FQGNSA. J was trimmed by 3 bases and V by 5 bases; bases with no gene match: 5. The CDR3 region has the DNA TGTGCCAGCAGCCCCGACAGGGGCTCTAATGAAAAACTGTTTTTT. It codes for CASSPDRGSNEKLFF.

This sequence joins TRBV7-8 and TRBJ2-7; the match to TRBD1 covers 8 bases. The CDR3 covers 15 residues. Germline CDR1 is SGHVS and CDR2 is FQNEAQ. The junction had 11 bases not matched to a gene; V was cut back by 5 bases and J by 5 bases. The CDR3 reads CASSPRGRGLNEQYF. Here the CDR3 DNA reads TGTGCCAGCAGCCCAAGGGGCAGGGGGCTGAACGAGCAGTACTTC.

The chain employs TRBV29-1 and TRBJ2-3; TRBD1 matches 9 bases. The CDR3 loop spans 15 amino acids. CDR1 and CDR2 from the germline V gene are SQVTM and ANQGSEA. The V and J ends lost 1 base and 1 base, in that order; junction bases with no gene match: 3. CDR3 sequence reads: CSVEVTGGGTDTQYF. The CDR3 nucleotides read TGCAGCGTTGAAGTCACAGGGGGCGGCACAGATACGCAGTATTTT.

The chain couples TRBV19 to TRBJ2-7; TRBD1 or TRBD2 may be the D gene (5 bases each). The ends were cut back, 3 bases at V and 6 bases at J, with 18 bases in the middle. Germline loops: CDR1 LNHDA, CDR2 SQIVND (reference sequence). The CDR3 covers 15 residues. The CDR3 loop reads CASSIARAGTVEQYF. The CDR3 nucleotides read TGTGCCAGTAGTATCGCCCGGGCCGGGACCGTCGAGCAGTACTTC.

This chain uses TRBV10-1 with TRBJ1-1, with D tentatively TRBD1 (6 bases). The CDR3 totals 13 residues. The V gene's germline CDR1 is WNHNN and CDR2 SYGVQD (reference sequence). V was clipped by 3 bases and J by 5 bases, with 10 bases between them. CDR3 DNA sequence: TGCGCCAGCAGTGAAATGACAGGAACTGAAGCTTTCTTT. It translates to CASSEMTGTEAFF.

V gene TRBV2 combines with J gene TRBJ1-2; D gene ambiguous. The length of the CDR3 is 12 residues. Trimming stripped 6 bases from V and 8 bases from J, with 13 bases between. Germline V lookup: CDR1 SNHLY, CDR2 FYNNEI. Written as DNA, the CDR3 is TGTGCCAGCAGGGAGGGCTTGGGAGGCTACACCTTC. As protein: CASREGLGGYTF.

The chain carries TRBV6-5 and TRBJ2-3, with D unclear. Germline values: CDR1 MNHEY, CDR2 SVGAGI. This CDR3 spans 10 amino acids. Deletions cut 5 bases from V and 7 bases from J, with 4 bases between. The CDR3 is CASSENTQYF. The CDR3 DNA reads as TGTGCCAGCAGTGAAAATACGCAGTATTTT.

This rearrangement joins TRBV18 to TRBJ2-5, with a weak D call TRBD2 (6 bases). With 3 bases removed from V and 3 bases from J, the gap between germline ends came to 14 bases. CDR1 and CDR2 (germline): KGHSH, LQKENI. There are 15 residues in the CDR3. The CDR3 spells CASSPQRGSEETQYF. In DNA form, the CDR3 reads TGTGCCAGCTCACCGCAACGGGGGTCAGAAGAGACCCAGTACTTC.

The genes are TRBV7-2 and TRBJ1-3, with TRBD1 identical over 10 bases. The V and J ends lost 5 bases and 5 bases, in that order; junction bases with no gene match: 3. Germline V gene lookup returns CDR1 SGHTA and CDR2 FQGNSA. There are 14 residues in the CDR3. Here the CDR3 reads CASSVTGGRNTIYF. In DNA, the CDR3 is TGTGCCAGCAGCGTGACAGGGGGCCGAAACACCATATATTTT.

The chain recombines TRBV5-1 with TRBJ2-5; unclear D gene. Deletions cut 1 base from V and 0 bases from J, with 13 bases between. The germline V gene encodes CDR1 SGHRS and CDR2 YFSETQ. This CDR3 region has 16 residues. The CDR3 loop reads CASSLKGLRDQETQYF. CDR3 nucleotides: TGCGCCAGCAGCTTGAAGGGCCTTAGGGACCAAGAGACCCAGTACTTC.

The chain uses TRBV11-2 and TRBJ2-3; TRBD2 is a possible D gene (6 bases). Germline V gene sequence: CDR1 SGHAT, CDR2 FQNNGV. V lost 3 bases and J lost 0, with 7 bases in between. The CDR3 length is 14 residues. The CDR3 DNA reads TGTGCCAGCAGCTTTGCGGGGAGCACAGATACGCAGTATTTT. Encoded protein: CASSFAGSTDTQYF.

The V and J genes are TRBV6-5 and TRBJ2-3; 7 bases are a match to TRBD1. CDR1 is MNHEY and CDR2 is SVGAGI in the germline V gene. The CDR3 covers 15 residues. V lost 6 bases to trimming and J lost 2 bases; unmatched junction nucleotides: 8. CDR3 protein: CASRTGYGITDTQYF. The CDR3 DNA is TGTGCCAGCAGGACAGGGTATGGGATCACAGATACGCAGTATTTT.

This sequence joins TRBV2 and TRBJ1-5, with 7 bases that match TRBD1. V shed 5 bases and J 0 bases; nucleotides not matched to a gene: 4. In germline, CDR1 is SNHLY, CDR2 FYNNEI. The CDR3 extends over 15 amino acids. The CDR3 spells CASSRTGASNQPQHF. The CDR3 DNA is TGTGCCAGCAGTCGAACAGGGGCTAGCAATCAGCCCCAGCATTTT.

The chain combines TRBV19 with TRBJ2-3; 13 positions agree with TRBD2. This CDR3 has 14 residues. CDR1 is LNHDA and CDR2 is SQIVND in the germline V gene (reference sequence). With V trimmed by 8 bases and J by 5 bases, 4 bases remained unmatched. CDR3 nucleotide sequence: TGTGCCAGTTCGGGACTAGCGGGGAGAGATACGCAGTATTTT. Translating it yields CASSGLAGRDTQYF. Combining the CDR3 with reference TRBV19 and TRBJ2-3 gives the whole variable domain DGGITQSPKYLFRKEGQNVTLSCEQNLNHDAMYWYRQDPGQGLRLIYYSQIVNDFQKGDIAEGYSVSREKKESFPLTVTSAQKNPTAFYLCASSGLAGRDTQYFGPGTRLTVL.

In this sample, this clone turned up once. The gene calls are TRBV2 and TRBJ2-5; TRBD2 matches 8 bases. The germline V gene encodes CDR1 SNHLY and CDR2 FYNNEI. V was clipped by 6 bases and J by 5 bases; unmatched bases: 5. The CDR3 contains 13 residues. The DNA for the CDR3 is TGTGCCAGCAGCGGGGGGGCGGCGGAGACCCAGTACTTC. This sequence encodes CASSGGAAETQYF.